The T cell receptor beta chain described here comes from a study of control samples from healthy donors and cancer patients. The CDR3 totals 13 residues. V dropped 5 bases and J dropped 4 bases, with 11 bases sitting between them. Germline CDR1 reads SGHTA; CDR2 reads FQGNSA. TCRdb's table, derived via immunoSEQ multiplex PCR, lists solely in-frame clones and lacks some. Of approximately 160,000 clones in the sample, 93% were seen once. Specimen: blood. This TCR was recovered from a woman aged 60 to 75 in good health. The chain uses TRBV7-2 and TRBJ1-2; D is uncertain. The CDR3 spells CASSRDNSYGYTF. The CDR3 DNA follows: TGTGCCAGCAGCCGAGATAACTCCTATGGCTACACCTTC.